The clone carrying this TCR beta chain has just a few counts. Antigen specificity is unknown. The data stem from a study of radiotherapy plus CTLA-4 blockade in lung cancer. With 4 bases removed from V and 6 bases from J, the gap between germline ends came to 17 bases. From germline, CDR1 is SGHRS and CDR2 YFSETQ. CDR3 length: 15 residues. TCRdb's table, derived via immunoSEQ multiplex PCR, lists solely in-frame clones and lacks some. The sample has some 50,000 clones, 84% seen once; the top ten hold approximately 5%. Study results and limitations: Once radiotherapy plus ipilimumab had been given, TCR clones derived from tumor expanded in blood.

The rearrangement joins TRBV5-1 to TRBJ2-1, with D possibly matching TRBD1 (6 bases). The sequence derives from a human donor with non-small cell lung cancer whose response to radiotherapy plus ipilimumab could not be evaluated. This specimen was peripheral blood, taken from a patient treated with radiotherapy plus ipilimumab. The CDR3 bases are TGCGCCAGCAGCGTCCCCGGGACATCCCCCAATGAGCAGTTCTTC. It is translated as CASSVPGTSPNEQFF.